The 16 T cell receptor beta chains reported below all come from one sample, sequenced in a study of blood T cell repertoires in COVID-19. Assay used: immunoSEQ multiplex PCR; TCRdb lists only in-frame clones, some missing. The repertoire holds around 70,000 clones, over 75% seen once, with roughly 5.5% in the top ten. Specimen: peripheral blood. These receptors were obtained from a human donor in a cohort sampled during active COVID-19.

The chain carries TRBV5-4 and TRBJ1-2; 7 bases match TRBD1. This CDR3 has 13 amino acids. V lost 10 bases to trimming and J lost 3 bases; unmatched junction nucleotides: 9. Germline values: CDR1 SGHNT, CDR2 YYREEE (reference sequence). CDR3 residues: CAVGMTGYYGYTF. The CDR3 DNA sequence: TGTGCCGTTGGGATGACAGGGTACTATGGCTACACCTTC.

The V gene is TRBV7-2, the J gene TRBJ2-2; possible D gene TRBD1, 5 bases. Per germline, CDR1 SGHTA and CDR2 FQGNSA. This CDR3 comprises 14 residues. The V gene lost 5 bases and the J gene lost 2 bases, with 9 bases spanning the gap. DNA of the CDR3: TGTGCCAGCAGCCGTCAGGGCAACACCGGGGAGCTGTTTTTT. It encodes CASSRQGNTGELFF.

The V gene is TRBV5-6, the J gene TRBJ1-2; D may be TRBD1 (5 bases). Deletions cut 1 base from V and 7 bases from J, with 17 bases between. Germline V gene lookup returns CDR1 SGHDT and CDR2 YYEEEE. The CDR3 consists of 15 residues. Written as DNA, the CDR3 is TGTGCCAGCAGCTTGTTGTGGGGGGATCATCTTGGCTACACCTTC. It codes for CASSLLWGDHLGYTF. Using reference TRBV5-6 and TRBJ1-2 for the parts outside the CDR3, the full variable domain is DAGVTQSPTHLIKTRGQQVTLRCSPKSGHDTVSWYQQALGQGPQFIFQYYEEEERQRGNFPDRFSGHQFPNYSSELNVNALLLGDSALYLCASSLLWGDHLGYTFGSGTRLTVV.

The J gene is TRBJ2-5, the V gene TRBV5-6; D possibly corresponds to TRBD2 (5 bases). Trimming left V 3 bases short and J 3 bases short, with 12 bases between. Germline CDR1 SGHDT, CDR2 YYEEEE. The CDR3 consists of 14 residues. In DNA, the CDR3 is TGTGCCAGCAGCTGGGGAGATGAAGAAGAGACCCAGTACTTC. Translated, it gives CASSWGDEEETQYF.

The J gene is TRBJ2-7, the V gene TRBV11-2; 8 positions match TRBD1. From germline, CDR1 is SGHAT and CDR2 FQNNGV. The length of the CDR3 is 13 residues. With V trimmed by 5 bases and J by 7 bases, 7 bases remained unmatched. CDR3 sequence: CASSHGQGGEQYF. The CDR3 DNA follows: TGTGCCAGCAGCCACGGACAGGGCGGGGAGCAGTACTTC.

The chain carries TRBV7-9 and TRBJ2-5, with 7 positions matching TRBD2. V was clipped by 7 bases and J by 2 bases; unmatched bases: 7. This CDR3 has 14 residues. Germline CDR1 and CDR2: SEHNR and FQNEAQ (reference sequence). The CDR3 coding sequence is TGTGCCAGCAACGTGGGGGGGTTACAAGAGACCCAGTACTTC. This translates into CASNVGGLQETQYF. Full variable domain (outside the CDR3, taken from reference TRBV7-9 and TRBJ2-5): DTGVSQNPRHKITKRGQNVTFRCDPISEHNRLYWYRQTLGQGPEFLTYFQNEAQLEKSRLLSDRFSAERPKGSFSTLEIQRTEQGDSAMYLCASNVGGLQETQYFGPGTRLLVL.

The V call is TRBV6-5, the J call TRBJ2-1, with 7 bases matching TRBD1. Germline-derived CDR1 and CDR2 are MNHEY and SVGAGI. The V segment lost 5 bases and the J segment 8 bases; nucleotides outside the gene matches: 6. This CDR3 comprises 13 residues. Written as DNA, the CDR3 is TGTGCCAGCAGTAGGACAGGACTGGATGAGCAGTTCTTC. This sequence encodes CASSRTGLDEQFF.

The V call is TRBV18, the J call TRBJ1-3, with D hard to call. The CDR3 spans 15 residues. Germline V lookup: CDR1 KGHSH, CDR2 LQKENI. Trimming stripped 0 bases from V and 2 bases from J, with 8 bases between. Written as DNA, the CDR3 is TGTGCCAGCTCACCACCTTCCCTCGCTGGAAACACCATATATTTT. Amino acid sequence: CASSPPSLAGNTIYF.

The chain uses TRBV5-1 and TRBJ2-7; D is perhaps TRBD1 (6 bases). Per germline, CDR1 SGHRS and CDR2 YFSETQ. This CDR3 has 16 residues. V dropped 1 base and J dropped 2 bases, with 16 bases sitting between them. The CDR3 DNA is TGCGCCAGCAGCTTGCAACCCGGACAGTTAACCTACGAGCAGTACTTC. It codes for CASSLQPGQLTYEQYF.

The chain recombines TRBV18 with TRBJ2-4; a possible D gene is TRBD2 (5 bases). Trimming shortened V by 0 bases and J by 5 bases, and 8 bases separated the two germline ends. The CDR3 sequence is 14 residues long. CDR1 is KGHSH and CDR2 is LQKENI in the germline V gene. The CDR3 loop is CASSPPLGENIQYF. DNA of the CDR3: TGTGCCAGCTCACCACCGCTCGGGGAAAACATTCAGTACTTC.

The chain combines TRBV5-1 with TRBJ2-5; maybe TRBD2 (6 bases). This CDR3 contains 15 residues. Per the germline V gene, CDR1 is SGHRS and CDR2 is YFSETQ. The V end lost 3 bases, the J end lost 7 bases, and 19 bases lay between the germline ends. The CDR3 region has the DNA TGCGCCAGCAGCTCGGAGGGGCGGGGAGAAGGGACCCAGTACTTC. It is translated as CASSSEGRGEGTQYF.

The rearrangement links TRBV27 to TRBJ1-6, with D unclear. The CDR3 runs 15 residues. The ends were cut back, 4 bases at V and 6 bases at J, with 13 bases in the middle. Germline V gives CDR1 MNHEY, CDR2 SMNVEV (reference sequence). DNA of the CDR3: TGTGCCAGCAGTTACGCCAGGCGTTTTAATTCACCCCTCCACTTT. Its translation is CASSYARRFNSPLHF.

For the CDR3, the DNA is TGCGCCAGCAGCGTTGTAGCGGGCAATACAGATACGCAGTATTTT. It codes for CASSVVAGNTDTQYF. V gene TRBV5-1 combines with J gene TRBJ2-3, with TRBD2 matching over 7 bases. Germline assignment: CDR1 SGHRS and CDR2 YFSETQ. The ends lost 4 bases at V and 3 bases at J; junction bases unmatched: 8. The CDR3 totals 15 residues.

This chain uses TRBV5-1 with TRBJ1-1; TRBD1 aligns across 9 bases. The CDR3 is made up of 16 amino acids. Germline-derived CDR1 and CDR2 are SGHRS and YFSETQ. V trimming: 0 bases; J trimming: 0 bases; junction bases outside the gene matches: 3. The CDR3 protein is CASSLATGGMNTEAFF. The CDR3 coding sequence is TGCGCCAGCAGCTTGGCTACAGGGGGCATGAACACTGAAGCTTTCTTT.

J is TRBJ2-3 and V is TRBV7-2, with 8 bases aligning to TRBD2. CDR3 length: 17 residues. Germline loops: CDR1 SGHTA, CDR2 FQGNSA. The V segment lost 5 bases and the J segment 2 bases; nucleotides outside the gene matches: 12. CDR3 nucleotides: TGTGCCAGCAGCCCCCTAAGAGCGGGGGCCCTCACAGATACGCAGTATTTT. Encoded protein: CASSPLRAGALTDTQYF.

The CDR3 sequence is CASRPPAGGSDTQYF. The DNA for the CDR3 is TGTGCCAGCAGGCCTCCGGCGGGGGGGTCAGATACGCAGTATTTT. The chain has TRBV6-5 and TRBJ2-3, with 9 nucleotides matching TRBD2. Germline CDR1 is MNHEY and CDR2 is SVGAGI. This CDR3 is built from 15 residues. Trimming at V came to 6 bases and at J to 4 bases, leaving 8 bases not matched to a gene.